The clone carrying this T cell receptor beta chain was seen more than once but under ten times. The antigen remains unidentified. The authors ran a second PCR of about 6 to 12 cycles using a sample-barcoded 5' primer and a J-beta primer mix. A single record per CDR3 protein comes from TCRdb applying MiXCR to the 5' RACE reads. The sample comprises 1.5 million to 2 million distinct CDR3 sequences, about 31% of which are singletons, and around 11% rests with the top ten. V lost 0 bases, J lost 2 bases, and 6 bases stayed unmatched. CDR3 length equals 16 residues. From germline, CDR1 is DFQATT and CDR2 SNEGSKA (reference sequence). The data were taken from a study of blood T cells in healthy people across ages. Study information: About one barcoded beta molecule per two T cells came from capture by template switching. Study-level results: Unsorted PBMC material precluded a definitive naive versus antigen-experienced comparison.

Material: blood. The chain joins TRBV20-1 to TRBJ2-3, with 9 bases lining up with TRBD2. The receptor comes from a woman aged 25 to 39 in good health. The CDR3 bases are TGCAGTGCTAGAGATCCCCTAGCGGGAAACACAGATACGCAGTATTTT. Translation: CSARDPLAGNTDTQYF.